This T cell receptor beta chain was identified during a study of cytomegalovirus exposure and HLA in healthy donors. Study at large: A prior analysis found about 120 million unique TCR beta sequences from 170 million or so T cells. Study results and limitations: Specific recognition of CMV antigens was confirmed in vitro for a few chains (all CMV-associated). Later analysis identified several of the most significant clusters that appeared linked to common viral pathogens. When a later analysis was performed, an Asian-associated ancestry cluster reportedly had fewer N-insertions than the roughly 630-donor mean.

Comment on this clone: Its target is not known.

A multiplex PCR was run with 60 Vbeta primers and 13 Jbeta primers. Sequencing used immunoSEQ multiplex PCR; TCRdb keeps in-frame clones, though not all of them. The table lists over 200,000 clones, about 80% of them singletons. Germline CDR1 reads SGHRS; CDR2 reads YFSETQ. This CDR3 spans 15 amino acids. The V gene end was trimmed by 4 bases and the J gene end by 1 base; junction bases not matched to a gene: 7. The source is a woman between 35 and 50 years old in good health and CMV-seronegative. Sequences were obtained from PBMCs. The chain couples TRBV5-1 to TRBJ1-1, with TRBD1 identical over 7 bases. The CDR3, as DNA: TGCGCCAGCAGCCTAAAGACAGGGCCGAACACTGAAGCTTTCTTT. It encodes CASSLKTGPNTEAFF.